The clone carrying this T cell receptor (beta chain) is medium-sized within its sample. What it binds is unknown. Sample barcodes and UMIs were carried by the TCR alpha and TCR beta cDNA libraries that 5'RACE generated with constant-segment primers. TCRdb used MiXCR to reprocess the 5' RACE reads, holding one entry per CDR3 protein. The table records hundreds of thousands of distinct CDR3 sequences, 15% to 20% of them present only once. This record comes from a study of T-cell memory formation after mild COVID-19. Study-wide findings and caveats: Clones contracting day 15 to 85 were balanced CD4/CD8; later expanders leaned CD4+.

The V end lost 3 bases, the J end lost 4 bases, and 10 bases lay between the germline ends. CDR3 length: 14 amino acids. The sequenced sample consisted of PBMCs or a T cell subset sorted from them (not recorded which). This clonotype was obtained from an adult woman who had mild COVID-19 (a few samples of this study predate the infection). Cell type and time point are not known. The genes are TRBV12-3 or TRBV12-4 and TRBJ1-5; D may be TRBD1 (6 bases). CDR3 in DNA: TGTGCCAGCAGTTTTAAGGGGGGGAATCAGCCCCAGCATTTT. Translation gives CASSFKGGNQPQHF.